The 9 T cell receptor beta chains below were found in one sample sequenced in a study of blood T cell repertoires in COVID-19. Data came from immunoSEQ multiplex PCR; TCRdb stores just in-frame clones and leaves some out. The sample yields fewer than 250,000 clones, under 90% seen once. Input material: peripheral blood. Receptor source: a woman of 80 years or more with COVID-19, enrolled during active disease.

This chain uses TRBV5-5 with TRBJ1-1; D unclear. In germline, CDR1 is SGHKS, CDR2 YYEKEE (reference sequence). The CDR3 is made up of 15 amino acids. Trimming stripped 1 base from V and 1 base from J, with 11 bases between. This CDR3 is CASSLSHRSNTEAFF. In DNA, the CDR3 is TGTGCCAGCAGCTTGAGTCACAGATCGAACACTGAAGCTTTCTTT. The full variable domain, rest sourced from reference TRBV5-5 and TRBJ1-1, is DAGVTQSPTHLIKTRGQQVTLRCSPISGHKSVSWYQQVLGQGPQFIFQYYEKEERGRGNFPDRFSARQFPNYSSELNVNALLLGDSALYLCASSLSHRSNTEAFFGQGTRLTVV.

The chain couples TRBV7-9 to TRBJ1-5; TRBD1 is a possible D gene (6 bases). Germline V lookup: CDR1 SEHNR, CDR2 FQNEAQ (reference sequence). Trimming left V 5 bases short and J 4 bases short, with 15 bases between. The CDR3 spans 15 residues. CDR3 residues: CASSDGAGVNQPQHF. The CDR3 DNA is TGTGCCAGCAGCGACGGAGCAGGGGTTAATCAGCCCCAGCATTTT. Using reference TRBV7-9 and TRBJ1-5 for the parts outside the CDR3, the full variable domain is DTGVSQNPRHKITKRGQNVTFRCDPISEHNRLYWYRQTLGQGPEFLTYFQNEAQLEKSRLLSDRFSAERPKGSFSTLEIQRTEQGDSAMYLCASSDGAGVNQPQHFGDGTRLSIL.

The rearrangement joins TRBV28 to TRBJ1-2, with 7 bases matching TRBD1. V was clipped by 3 bases and J by 4 bases; unmatched bases: 5. Germline values: CDR1 MDHEN, CDR2 SYDVKM. The CDR3 is 14 amino acids. The CDR3 here is CASSLGTDLYGYTF. CDR3 nucleotide sequence: TGTGCCAGCAGTTTGGGGACAGACCTCTATGGCTACACCTTC.

The rearrangement joins TRBV24-1 to TRBJ1-5; 12 nucleotides match TRBD1. Germline V gives CDR1 KGHDR, CDR2 SFDVKD. V lost 9 bases and J lost 4; bases outside the gene matches: 3. The CDR3 consists of 14 residues. Here the CDR3 reads CATRGQGANQPQHF. The DNA for the CDR3 is TGTGCCACCCGGGGACAGGGGGCGAATCAGCCCCAGCATTTT.

CDR3 bases: TGCGCCAGCAGCTTGGCCGGTAGCGGGGCCAAAAACATTCAGTACTTC. Protein product: CASSLAGSGAKNIQYF. The rearrangement uses TRBV5-1 and TRBJ2-4; 7 nucleotides match TRBD2. This CDR3 has 16 residues. Per the germline V gene, CDR1 is SGHRS and CDR2 is YFSETQ. Losses at the gene ends were 0 bases for V and 1 base for J; bases not matched to a gene: 4.

This clone was found once. CDR3 sequence (DNA): TGTGCCAGCAGCCCGACTAGCGGGGGAGATACGCAGTATTTT. Amino acids: CASSPTSGGDTQYF. The chain combines TRBV3-1 (or the pseudogene TRBV3-2) with TRBJ2-3; TRBD2 aligns across 12 bases. J lost 5 bases, V lost 4 bases, and 1 base had no gene match. The length of the CDR3 is 14 residues. Germline CDR1 is LGHDT and CDR2 is YNNKEL (reference sequence).

J is TRBJ2-5 and V is TRBV5-6; 12 bases align to TRBD2. Trimming cost V 6 bases and J 5 bases; bases outside gene matches: 8. The CDR3 contains 15 residues. Germline V gene data show CDR1 as SGHDT and CDR2 as YYEEEE. CDR3 coding DNA: TGTGCCAGCACGTCTAGCGGGGGGGCAGGGGAGACCCAGTACTTC. This gives the protein CASTSSGGAGETQYF.

The gene calls are TRBV19 and TRBJ1-3; D gene uncertain. Between the trimmed V and J ends, which lost 8 bases and 0 bases, there was a span of 11 bases. The germline V gene has CDR1 LNHDA and CDR2 SQIVND (reference sequence). The CDR3 loop spans 14 amino acids. CDR3 sequence: CASRDIASGNTIYF. Here the CDR3 DNA reads TGTGCCAGTCGTGACATTGCCTCTGGAAACACCATATATTTT. Combining the CDR3 with reference TRBV19 and TRBJ1-3 gives the whole variable domain DGGITQSPKYLFRKEGQNVTLSCEQNLNHDAMYWYRQDPGQGLRLIYYSQIVNDFQKGDIAEGYSVSREKKESFPLTVTSAQKNPTAFYLCASRDIASGNTIYFGEGSWLTVV.

The chain joins TRBV6-2 or TRBV6-3 to TRBJ2-3; 14 nucleotides align to TRBD2. This CDR3 contains 16 residues. Germline assignment: CDR1 MNHEY and CDR2 SVGEGT. V shed 4 bases, J shed 8 bases, and the junction held 8 bases outside the gene matches. CDR3 region: CASSWTTSGGAVTQYF. The CDR3 region has the DNA TGTGCCAGCAGTTGGACGACTAGCGGGGGGGCGGTTACGCAGTATTTT.